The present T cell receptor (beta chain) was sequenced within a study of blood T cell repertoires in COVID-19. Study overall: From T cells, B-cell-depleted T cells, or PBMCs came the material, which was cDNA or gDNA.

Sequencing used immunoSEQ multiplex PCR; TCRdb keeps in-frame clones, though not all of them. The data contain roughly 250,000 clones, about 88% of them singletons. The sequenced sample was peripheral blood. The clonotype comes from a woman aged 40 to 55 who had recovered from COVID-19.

As DNA, the CDR3 is TGTGCCAGCAGAGATTCGGGACAGGGAGTTGGCACTGAAGCTTTCTTT. Translating it yields CASRDSGQGVGTEAFF. V usage is TRBV7-9 and J usage is TRBJ1-1; the match to TRBD1 covers 9 bases. CDR1 is SEHNR, CDR2 FQNEAQ, per germline (reference sequence). J lost 4 bases, V lost 6 bases, and 12 bases had no gene match. The CDR3 is 16 residues long.